These 12 T cell receptor beta chains were all obtained from the same sample, sequenced in a study of blood T cell repertoires in COVID-19. Clones were sequenced by immunoSEQ multiplex PCR, and TCRdb holds only the in-frame ones, with some missing. The sample carries fewer than 75,000 clones, about nine tenths recorded once. Sequences were obtained from peripheral blood. The receptors shown here come from a man between 50 and 59 years old with active COVID-19.

V gene TRBV28 combines with J gene TRBJ2-7, with TRBD2 as a possible D gene (6 bases). Trimming left V 1 base short and J 9 bases short, with 10 bases between. The CDR3 is made up of 12 amino acids. Germline V gives CDR1 MDHEN, CDR2 SYDVKM. The DNA for the CDR3 is TGTGCCAGCAGTTTATTATCCGGGGGGCAGTACTTC. It specifies CASSLLSGGQYF.

The rearrangement uses TRBV5-1 and TRBJ2-7, with TRBD1 matching over 12 bases. The germline V gene has CDR1 SGHRS and CDR2 YFSETQ. Losses at the gene ends were 0 bases for V and 2 bases for J; bases not matched to a gene: 3. The CDR3 consists of 16 residues. The CDR3 DNA follows: TGCGCCAGCAGCTTGGGGGACAGGGGGCGCGCCTACGAGCAGTACTTC. Residues: CASSLGDRGRAYEQYF.

J is TRBJ2-1 and V is TRBV19, with TRBD1 as a possible D gene (5 bases). The CDR3 contains 13 residues. The V end was cut by 5 bases, the J end by 16 bases, with 21 bases between. Per germline, CDR1 LNHDA and CDR2 SQIVND (reference sequence). CDR3 sequence: CASSPQGSPPSFF. The DNA for the CDR3 is TGTGCCAGTAGTCCCCAGGGTTCCCCGCCGAGTTTCTTC.

This chain uses TRBV18 with TRBJ2-1, with D possibly being TRBD2 (6 bases). The germline V and J ends were trimmed by 3 bases and 10 bases, with 7 bases remaining between them. The CDR3 is 11 residues long. CDR1 and CDR2 from the germline V gene are KGHSH and LQKENI. In DNA form, the CDR3 reads TGTGCCAGCTCACCCCGGGAGGAGCAGTTCTTC. This codes for CASSPREEQFF.

The V call is TRBV4-1, the J call TRBJ2-1; a possible D gene is TRBD1 (6 bases). The length of the CDR3 is 15 residues. Trimming left V 2 bases short and J 0 bases short, with 8 bases between. Germline CDR1 is MGHRA and CDR2 is YSYEKL. The CDR3 nucleotides read TGCGCCAGCAGCCAAACAGGGAGCTCCTACAATGAGCAGTTCTTC. Protein product: CASSQTGSSYNEQFF.

V gene TRBV5-1 combines with J gene TRBJ2-5; D is perhaps TRBD1 (6 bases). Trimming shortened V by 4 bases and J by 3 bases, and 13 bases separated the two germline ends. CDR1 and CDR2 from the germline V gene are SGHRS and YFSETQ. This CDR3 has 14 residues. The DNA for the CDR3 is TGCGCCAGCAGCCAGGGACAACTTAAAGAGACCCAGTACTTC. Translating it yields CASSQGQLKETQYF.

V usage is TRBV7-9 and J usage is TRBJ2-7, with 10 bases lining up with TRBD2. Trimming cost V 5 bases and J 2 bases; bases outside gene matches: 9. Germline CDR1 reads SEHNR; CDR2 reads FQNEAQ (reference sequence). The CDR3 totals 16 residues. This CDR3 is CASSLRLAGDAYEQYF. DNA of the CDR3: TGTGCCAGCAGCCTCCGACTAGCGGGCGATGCCTACGAGCAGTACTTC.

A word on this clone: Other DNA sequences in this specimen translate into the identical CDR3. This chain links TRBV2 with TRBJ1-5; D not certain. The V gene lost 8 bases and the J gene lost 1 base, with 9 bases spanning the gap. Germline V gives CDR1 SNHLY, CDR2 FYNNEI. This CDR3 has 13 residues. The CDR3 coding sequence is TGTGCCAGCTCCGCACAGAGCAATCAGCCCCAGCATTTT. Translating it yields CASSAQSNQPQHF.

The genes are TRBV5-6 and TRBJ1-6, with 9 bases identical to TRBD1. The CDR3 is 14 residues long. Germline values: CDR1 SGHDT, CDR2 YYEEEE. The V segment lost 5 bases and the J segment 7 bases; nucleotides outside the gene matches: 4. CDR3 loop: CASSLGQGNSPLHF. The CDR3 nucleotides are TGTGCCAGCAGTCTAGGACAGGGGAATTCACCCCTCCACTTT.

This clone was found a few times. The chain employs TRBV18 and TRBJ1-2, with D possibly matching TRBD1 (6 bases). CDR1 is KGHSH and CDR2 is LQKENI in the germline V gene. The length of the CDR3 is 15 residues. Between the trimmed V and J ends, which lost 3 bases and 2 bases, there was a span of 13 bases. This CDR3 reads CASSPYLTGNYGYTF. CDR3 DNA sequence: TGTGCCAGCTCACCCTACTTGACAGGAAACTATGGCTACACCTTC.

This clone has only one observation. The chain links TRBV4-3 to TRBJ2-4, with TRBD2 as a possible D gene (5 bases). This CDR3 has 14 amino acids. Trimming cost V 0 bases and J 9 bases, with 12 bases left between them. Germline V gene data show CDR1 as LGHNA and CDR2 as YSLEER. CDR3 coding DNA: TGCGCCAGCAGCCAAGAAGCGGCCCGCGGCATTCAGTACTTC. Its protein product is CASSQEAARGIQYF.

The chain couples TRBV19 to TRBJ2-2; TRBD2 agrees at 12 bases. Trimming removed 1 base from V and 4 bases from J; junction bases left unmatched: 4. The CDR3 has 17 amino acids. CDR1 is LNHDA, CDR2 SQIVND, per germline (reference sequence). The CDR3 spells CASSIGASGRATGELFF. The CDR3 nucleotides are TGTGCCAGTAGTATAGGGGCTAGCGGGAGGGCCACCGGGGAGCTGTTTTTT.